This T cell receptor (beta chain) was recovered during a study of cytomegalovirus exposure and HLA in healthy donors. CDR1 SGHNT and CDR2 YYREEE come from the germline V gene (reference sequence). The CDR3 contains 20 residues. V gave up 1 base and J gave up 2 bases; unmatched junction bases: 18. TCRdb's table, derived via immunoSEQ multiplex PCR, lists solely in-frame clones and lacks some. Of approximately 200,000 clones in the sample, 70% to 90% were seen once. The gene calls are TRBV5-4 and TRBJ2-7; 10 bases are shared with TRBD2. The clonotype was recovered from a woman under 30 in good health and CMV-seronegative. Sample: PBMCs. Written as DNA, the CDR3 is TGTGCCAGCAGCTTGTCAATGTCGGTTAGCGGGAGGAGATTGACCTACGAGCAGTACTTC. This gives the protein CASSLSMSVSGRRLTYEQYF.